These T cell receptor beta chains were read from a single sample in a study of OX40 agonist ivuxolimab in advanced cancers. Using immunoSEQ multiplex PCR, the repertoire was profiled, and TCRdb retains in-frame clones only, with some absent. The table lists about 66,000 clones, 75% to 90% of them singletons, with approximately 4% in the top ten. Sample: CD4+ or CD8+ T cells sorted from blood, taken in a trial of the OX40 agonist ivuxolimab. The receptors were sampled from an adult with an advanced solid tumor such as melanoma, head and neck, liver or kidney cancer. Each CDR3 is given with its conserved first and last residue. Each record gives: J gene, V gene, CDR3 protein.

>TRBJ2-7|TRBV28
CASRRGKSSYEQYF
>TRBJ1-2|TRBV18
CASSPPNTGYTF
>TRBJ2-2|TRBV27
CASGGSRTGAPTGELFF
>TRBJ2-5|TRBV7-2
CASSLTGGQETQYF
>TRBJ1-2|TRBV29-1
CSAPKGQGTQGYTF
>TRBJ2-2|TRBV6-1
CASENTGELFF
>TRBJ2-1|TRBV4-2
CASSQAAGAGYNEQFF
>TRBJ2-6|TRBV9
CASSVGLREILTF
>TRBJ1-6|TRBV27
CASSSFGVDGSPLHF
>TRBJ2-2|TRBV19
CASSKGQYVIELFF
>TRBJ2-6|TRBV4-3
CASSQDFRAGANVLTF
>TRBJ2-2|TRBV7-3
CASSTSKIRGTGELFF
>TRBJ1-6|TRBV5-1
CASSLYEGSPLHF
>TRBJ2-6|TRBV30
CAWKTDSLGANVLTF
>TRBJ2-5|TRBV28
CASSLSAGKETQYF
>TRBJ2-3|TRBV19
CASRVAGTLGNTQYF
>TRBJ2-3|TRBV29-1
CSVASGGTDTQYF
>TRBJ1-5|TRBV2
CASSGRRLNQPQHF
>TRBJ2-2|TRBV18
CASSLSTGHTGELFF
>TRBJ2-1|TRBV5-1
CASSLGSSYNEQFF
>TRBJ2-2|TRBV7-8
CASSSSGTTGELFF
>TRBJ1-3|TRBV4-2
CASSQEGGLSSGNTIYF
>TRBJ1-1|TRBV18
CASSPDQGAWAFF
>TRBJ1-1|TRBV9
CASSVGDSLAEAFF
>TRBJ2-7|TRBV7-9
CASSRLGTSNSWEQYF
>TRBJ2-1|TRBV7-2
CASSTYQNEQFF
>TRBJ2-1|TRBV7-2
CASSLGGTRGSYNEQFF
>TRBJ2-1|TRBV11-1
CASSLGSFSGNEQFF
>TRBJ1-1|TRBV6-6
CASTMKGEAFF
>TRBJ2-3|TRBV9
CASSLGATDTQYF
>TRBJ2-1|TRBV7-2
CASSSQGILAFF
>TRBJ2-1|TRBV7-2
CASSHGLAGYEQFF
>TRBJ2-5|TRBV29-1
CSGGGGGPQETQYF
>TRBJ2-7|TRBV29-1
CSVDMQSRGEQYF